A single sample gave rise to the 2 T cell receptor beta chains below, sequenced in a study of regulatory T cells in long-lasting Graves disease. Researchers made TCR beta libraries by using iRepertoire HTBI primers and running Arm-PCR on CDR3 regions. TCRdb re-called the multiplex PCR reads through MiXCR, storing one row per CDR3 protein. This repertoire shows hundreds of thousands of distinct CDR3 sequences, roughly 20% found once; its top ten account for around 21%. Time point given: persistent/refractory GD, antithyroid drugs over 5 years with positive TRAb. The TCR library was made from RNA that had been extracted from PBMCs in TRIzol. This specimen was peripheral blood mononuclear cells (PBMCs), taken when the disease was refractory, from a patient treated with antithyroid drugs. Receptors originate from a female donor with Graves disease.

This chain connects TRBV19 to TRBJ1-1, with D uncertain. Germline CDR1 LNHDA, CDR2 SQIVND (reference sequence). This CDR3 is built from 14 residues. Trimming removed 7 bases at V and 1 base at J, with 13 bases between. CDR3 region: CASTTRRGNTEAFF. DNA of the CDR3: TGTGCCAGTACAACCAGGCGGGGGAACACTGAAGCTTTCTTT.

As regards this clonotype: With a much larger clone just one base away, this may be a read error. The gene calls are TRBV7-9 and TRBJ1-1; 8 nucleotides agree with TRBD1. The germline V gene encodes CDR1 SEHNR and CDR2 FQNEAQ (reference sequence). This CDR3 region has 17 residues. DNA for the CDR3: TGTACCAGCATGGTGTGGGACAGGAGGTTTTCGGGCACTGAAGCTTTCTTT. Amino acid sequence: CTSMVWDRRFSGTEAFF.